The 29 T cell receptor beta chains reported below all come from one sample, sequenced in a study of PD-L1 blockade in urothelial cancer. Using immunoSEQ multiplex PCR, the repertoire was profiled, and TCRdb retains in-frame clones only, with some absent. The repertoire has 33,000 or so clones, more than 65% of them found once; the top ten carry around 3.4%. The sample was PBMCs, taken around atezolizumab (anti-PD-L1) treatment. The receptors were sampled from a man in his 70s with urothelial cancer.

The chain uses TRBV6-5 and TRBJ1-5, with D perhaps matching TRBD1 (6 bases). Trimming cost V 4 bases and J 0 bases, with 10 bases left between them. This CDR3 contains 15 residues. Germline loops: CDR1 MNHEY, CDR2 SVGAGI. This chain's CDR3 is CASSSQGNSNQPQHF. The CDR3, as DNA: TGTGCCAGCAGTTCACAGGGTAATAGCAATCAGCCCCAGCATTTT.

The rearrangement links TRBV30 to TRBJ2-2; a weak D match, TRBD1 (6 bases). The CDR3 covers 13 residues. Trimming cost V 4 bases and J 8 bases, with 14 bases left between them. CDR1 GTSNPN and CDR2 SVGIG come from the germline V gene (reference sequence). The CDR3 nucleotides are TGTGCCTGGACCCGGACAGCTTTTGGGGAGCTGTTTTTT. Its translation is CAWTRTAFGELFF.

V and J are TRBV19 and TRBJ1-2, with D perhaps TRBD1 (5 bases). Trimming pared 6 bases from V and 8 bases from J, leaving 19 bases between. CDR3 length: 14 amino acids. CDR1 is LNHDA and CDR2 is SQIVND in the germline V gene (reference sequence). The CDR3 reads CASSRPQALRGYTF. The CDR3 region has the DNA TGTGCCAGTAGCCGGCCACAGGCGCTTAGAGGCTACACCTTC.

This chain links TRBV15 with TRBJ2-1, with 12 bases that match TRBD2. The germline CDR1 and CDR2 sequences are LNHNV and YYDKDF (reference sequence). V lost 0 bases, J lost 4 bases, and 7 bases stayed unmatched. The CDR3 contains 18 residues. The CDR3 nucleotides read TGTGCCACCAGCAGAGATGTGACTAGCGGGAGTGGTTACAATGAGCAGTTCTTC. Translated: CATSRDVTSGSGYNEQFF.

In this sample, this clone turned up once. The J gene is TRBJ2-1, the V gene TRBV19; perhaps TRBD2 as D (7 bases). V lost 5 bases to trimming and J lost 0 bases, with 23 bases between them. The CDR3 consists of 19 residues. Germline V gene lookup returns CDR1 LNHDA and CDR2 SQIVND (reference sequence). DNA for the CDR3: TGTGCCAGTAGTTTAAGGGGGACTATTTCCTCCAGCTCCTACAATGAGCAGTTCTTC. Encoded protein: CASSLRGTISSSSYNEQFF.

This clone has a handful of counts. The V gene is TRBV5-6, the J gene TRBJ1-1, with D uncertain. The germline gives CDR1 SGHDT, CDR2 YYEEEE. The V and J ends lost 6 bases and 9 bases respectively, with 12 bases between them. The CDR3 has 11 residues. CDR3: CASTLDGKAFF. The CDR3 DNA reads TGTGCCAGCACCCTGGACGGGAAAGCTTTCTTT.

The count of this clone is one. The V call is TRBV5-1, the J call TRBJ2-3, with 11 bases lining up with TRBD2. CDR1 and CDR2 from the germline V gene are SGHRS and YFSETQ. The CDR3 contains 17 residues. Trimming at V came to 5 bases and at J to 2 bases, leaving 10 bases not matched to a gene. In DNA, the CDR3 is TGCGCCAGCAGTCGCCTCTTAGCGGGGGGGGCCACAGATACGCAGTATTTT. Translating it yields CASSRLLAGGATDTQYF.

The chain joins TRBV9 to TRBJ2-5, with TRBD1 as a possible D gene (6 bases). CDR1 is SGDLS, CDR2 YYNGEE, per germline. The length of the CDR3 is 19 residues. V was clipped by 0 bases and J by 5 bases, with 26 bases between them. The CDR3 loop is CASSVDVGPGAGVGETQYF. DNA for the CDR3: TGTGCCAGCAGCGTAGATGTGGGGCCAGGGGCCGGAGTCGGGGAGACCCAGTACTTC.

By share, this clone ranks as medium-sized. V and J are TRBV7-2 and TRBJ2-1; TRBD2 matches 10 bases. CDR3 length equals 17 residues. Germline CDR1 is SGHTA and CDR2 is FQGNSA. Trimming removed 1 base from V and 10 bases from J; junction bases left unmatched: 13. This chain's CDR3 is CASSLVGISGRSWEQFF. CDR3 in DNA: TGTGCCAGCAGCTTAGTAGGTATTAGCGGGAGGTCTTGGGAGCAGTTCTTC.

The gene calls are TRBV6-4 and TRBJ1-2; D might be TRBD1 (5 bases). The CDR3 covers 12 residues. Trimming took 6 bases from V and 8 from J, leaving 13 bases between them. Germline-derived CDR1 and CDR2 are MRHNA and SNTAGT. The CDR3, as DNA: TGTGCCAGCAGCAACCAGGGCTCCGGCTACACCTTC. Residues: CASSNQGSGYTF.

The rearrangement links TRBV28 to TRBJ1-1; D possibly corresponds to TRBD1 (5 bases). V dropped 2 bases and J dropped 6 bases, with 16 bases sitting between them. Germline V gene lookup returns CDR1 MDHEN and CDR2 SYDVKM. The CDR3 consists of 15 residues. The CDR3 sequence: CASSLRQGGWAEAFF. The DNA for the CDR3 is TGTGCCAGCAGTTTAAGGCAGGGAGGGTGGGCTGAAGCTTTCTTT.

The V call is TRBV6-5, the J call TRBJ1-1, with D perhaps TRBD1 (6 bases). The CDR3 has 13 residues. Trimming took off 6 bases at V and 5 bases at J, with 13 bases between the two ends. From germline, CDR1 is MNHEY and CDR2 SVGAGI. The CDR3 sequence: CASRLQGRTEAFF. For the CDR3, the DNA is TGTGCCAGCAGGCTACAGGGAAGGACTGAAGCTTTCTTT.

The chain employs TRBV5-1 and TRBJ2-5; 8 bases line up with TRBD2. The J segment lost 0 bases and the V segment lost 2 bases, leaving 9 bases of the junction unmatched. Germline CDR1 and CDR2: SGHRS and YFSETQ. The CDR3 is 17 amino acids. The CDR3 nucleotides read TGCGCCAGCAGCTTCTATCCGGGCGGGGGGTACCAAGAGACCCAGTACTTC. This translates into CASSFYPGGGYQETQYF.

The chain recombines TRBV6-4 with TRBJ2-7; weak D call: TRBD1 (5 bases). CDR1 MRHNA and CDR2 SNTAGT come from the germline V gene. V dropped 5 bases and J dropped 2 bases, with 13 bases sitting between them. This CDR3 comprises 14 residues. CDR3 coding DNA: TGTGCCAGCAGTCAACAGGAAATCACCTACGAGCAGTACTTC. This translates into CASSQQEITYEQYF.

The chain employs TRBV18 and TRBJ1-1, with 8 bases lining up with TRBD1. The CDR3 runs 14 residues. Germline CDR1 and CDR2: KGHSH and LQKENI. The junction had 5 bases not matched to a gene; V was cut back by 5 bases and J by 3 bases. The CDR3 nucleotides are TGTGCCAGCTCAGCCGACAGGGGTTACACTGAAGCTTTCTTT. Translating gives CASSADRGYTEAFF. The whole variable domain, remainder taken from reference TRBV18 and TRBJ1-1, is NAGVMQNPRHLVRRRGQEARLRCSPMKGHSHVYWYRQLPEEGLKFMVYLQKENIIDESGMPKERFSAEFPKEGPSILRIQQVVRGDSAAYFCASSADRGYTEAFFGQGTRLTVV.

This chain uses TRBV9 with TRBJ1-2; D remains unclear. Germline CDR1 and CDR2: SGDLS and YYNGEE. V was trimmed by 4 bases and J by 4 bases, leaving 11 bases between them. The CDR3 runs to 13 residues. The CDR3 coding sequence is TGTGCCAGCAGCACCTCAGGCCCCTATGGCTACACCTTC. Translation gives CASSTSGPYGYTF.

The chain carries TRBV6-5 and TRBJ2-2, with unresolved D. The CDR3 is 14 residues long. Trimming shortened V by 5 bases and J by 8 bases, and 15 bases separated the two germline ends. Germline V gene sequence: CDR1 MNHEY, CDR2 SVGAGI. Written as DNA, the CDR3 is TGTGCCAGCAGTCACGTCCTCTCTAGGGGGGAGCTGTTTTTT. This sequence encodes CASSHVLSRGELFF.

The chain combines TRBV5-1 with TRBJ2-5, with a weak D call TRBD2 (6 bases). The CDR3 contains 15 residues. V lost 2 bases, J lost 1 base, and 12 bases lay in between. Germline V gene lookup returns CDR1 SGHRS and CDR2 YFSETQ. The CDR3 region has the DNA TGCGCCAGCAGCTTCCAGGCGGGGACCCAAGAGACCCAGTACTTC. It is translated as CASSFQAGTQETQYF.

This chain connects TRBV7-6 to TRBJ2-1; 8 positions match TRBD2. Germline V gene data show CDR1 as SGHVS and CDR2 as FNYEAQ. The CDR3 sequence is 19 residues long. V shed 4 bases and J 0 bases; nucleotides not matched to a gene: 14. The CDR3 bases are TGTGCCAGCAGCTCAGTTTACCGGGGGGGACTTAGCTCCTACAATGAGCAGTTCTTC. It encodes CASSSVYRGGLSSYNEQFF.

The rearrangement links TRBV5-5 to TRBJ1-1, with D tentatively TRBD1 (6 bases). Germline CDR1 and CDR2: SGHKS and YYEKEE (reference sequence). V gave up 4 bases and J gave up 7 bases, with 14 bases separating them. The CDR3 consists of 13 residues. CDR3 amino acids: CASSNTGNSEAFF. In nucleotides, the CDR3 is TGTGCCAGCAGCAACACAGGGAATAGTGAAGCTTTCTTT. Complete variable domain (other parts from reference TRBV5-5 and TRBJ1-1): DAGVTQSPTHLIKTRGQQVTLRCSPISGHKSVSWYQQVLGQGPQFIFQYYEKEERGRGNFPDRFSARQFPNYSSELNVNALLLGDSALYLCASSNTGNSEAFFGQGTRLTVV.

V and J are TRBV4-1 and TRBJ2-3, with 8 nucleotides matching TRBD2. The CDR3 extends over 19 amino acids. The junction had 17 bases not matched to a gene; V was cut back by 1 base and J by 5 bases. The germline CDR1 and CDR2 sequences are MGHRA and YSYEKL. This CDR3 reads CASSQVWGGREAGRDTQYF. CDR3 in DNA: TGCGCCAGCAGCCAAGTCTGGGGTGGGCGGGAGGCGGGAAGAGATACGCAGTATTTT.

The chain joins TRBV7-2 to TRBJ2-5, with D perhaps TRBD2 (6 bases). Trimming pared 4 bases from V and 5 bases from J, leaving 17 bases between. The CDR3 consists of 15 residues. Germline CDR1 SGHTA, CDR2 FQGNSA. The CDR3 region has the DNA TGTGCCAGCAGCTCTGTCTTTGGGGGGTCGGAGACCCAGTACTTC. Translating gives CASSSVFGGSETQYF.

The chain uses TRBV7-2 and TRBJ1-4; D is ambiguous. The CDR3 contains 15 residues. The V and J ends lost 5 bases and 8 bases respectively, with 18 bases between them. Germline loops: CDR1 SGHTA, CDR2 FQGNSA. In nucleotides, the CDR3 is TGTGCCAGCAGCACTTATTTCCTCCCGGGGGAAAAACTGTTTTTT. This codes for CASSTYFLPGEKLFF.

The DNA for the CDR3 is TGTGCCAGCAGCAATGCCAGCGGATACACCGGGGAGCTGTTTTTT. This translates into CASSNASGYTGELFF. This chain connects TRBV21-1 to TRBJ2-2; TRBD2 was called by the table and not checked on the DNA. TRBV21-1 counts as a pseudogene. The CDR3 runs 15 residues.

V is TRBV19 and J is TRBJ1-5; 9 nucleotides align to TRBD1. The V and J ends lost 5 bases and 6 bases, in that order; junction bases with no gene match: 8. CDR1 and CDR2 (germline): LNHDA, SQIVND (reference sequence). The length of the CDR3 is 15 residues. The CDR3 here is CASSLTGGGGQPQHF. The CDR3 nucleotides are TGTGCCAGTAGTTTGACAGGGGGAGGCGGTCAGCCCCAGCATTTT.

The gene calls are TRBV13 and TRBJ2-3; a possible D gene is TRBD1 (5 bases). Germline V gene sequence: CDR1 PRHDT, CDR2 FYEKMQ (reference sequence). Trimming removed 4 bases from V and 4 bases from J, with 15 bases in between. CDR3 length: 15 residues. The CDR3 spells CASSSRGFSADTQYF. The CDR3 DNA sequence: TGTGCCAGCAGCTCTAGGGGTTTTTCGGCAGATACGCAGTATTTT.

V usage is TRBV5-8 and J usage is TRBJ2-7; 8 nucleotides line up with TRBD2. V trimming: 4 bases; J trimming: 5 bases; junction bases outside the gene matches: 17. The CDR3 is 17 amino acids. The V gene's germline CDR1 is SGHTS and CDR2 YDEGEE. CDR3 sequence (DNA): TGTGCCAGCAGCGATCCGGGGGGGGTTGTAGCGCTCCACGAGCAGTACTTC. This encodes CASSDPGGVVALHEQYF.

The chain carries TRBV7-8 and TRBJ2-7; D gene ambiguous. The CDR3 consists of 14 residues. Germline V CDR1 and CDR2: SGHVS, FQNEAQ. The V gene lost 3 bases and the J gene lost 0 bases, with 9 bases spanning the gap. CDR3 region: CASSFGRFSYEQYF. CDR3 DNA sequence: TGTGCCAGCAGCTTTGGGCGCTTCTCCTACGAGCAGTACTTC. Filled out from reference TRBV7-8 and TRBJ2-7, the complete variable domain reads GAGVSQSPRYKVAKRGQDVALRCDPISGHVSLFWYQQALGQGPEFLTYFQNEAQLDKSGLPSDRFFAERPEGSVSTLKIQRTQQEDSAVYLCASSFGRFSYEQYFGPGTRLTVT.

By share of the sample, this clone is medium-sized. The chain has TRBV9 and TRBJ2-7, with D tentatively TRBD2 (6 bases). Germline V CDR1 and CDR2: SGDLS, YYNGEE. Trimming left V 4 bases short and J 7 bases short, with 18 bases between. This CDR3 is built from 14 residues. DNA for the CDR3: TGTGCCAGCAGCCTATACGGAGGGGACGATGAGCAGTACTTC. It yields the protein CASSLYGGDDEQYF.